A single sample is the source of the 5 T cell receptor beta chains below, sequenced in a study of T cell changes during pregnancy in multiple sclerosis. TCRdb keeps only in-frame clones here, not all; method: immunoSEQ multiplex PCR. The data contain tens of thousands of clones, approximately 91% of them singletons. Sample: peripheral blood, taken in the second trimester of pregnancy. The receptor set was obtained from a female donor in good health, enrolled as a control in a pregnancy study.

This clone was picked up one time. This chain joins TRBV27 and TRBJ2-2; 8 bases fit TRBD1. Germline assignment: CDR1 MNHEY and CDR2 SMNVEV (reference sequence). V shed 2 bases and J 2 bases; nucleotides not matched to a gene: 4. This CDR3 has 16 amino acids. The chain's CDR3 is CASSLTQGANTGELFF. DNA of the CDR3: TGTGCCAGCAGTTTAACGCAGGGGGCCAACACCGGGGAGCTGTTTTTT.

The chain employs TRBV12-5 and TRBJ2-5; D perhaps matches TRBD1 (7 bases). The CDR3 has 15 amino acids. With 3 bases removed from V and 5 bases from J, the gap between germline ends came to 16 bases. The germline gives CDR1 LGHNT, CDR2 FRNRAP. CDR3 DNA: TGTGCTAGTGGTTTTAGGGGGCTTCGGGAGGAGACCCAGTACTTC. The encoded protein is CASGFRGLREETQYF.

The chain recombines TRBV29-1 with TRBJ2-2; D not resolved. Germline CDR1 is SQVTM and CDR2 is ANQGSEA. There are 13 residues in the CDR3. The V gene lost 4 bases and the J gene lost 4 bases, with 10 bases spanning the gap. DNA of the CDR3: TGCAGCGTTGTAATGGAGAGCACCGGGGAGCTGTTTTTT. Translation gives CSVVMESTGELFF.

This chain's CDR3 is CASSPPGTSLILEQFF. The CDR3 bases are TGTGCCAGCAGCCCCCCCGGGACTAGCTTGATTCTTGAGCAGTTCTTC. The chain links TRBV5-4 to TRBJ2-1, with 9 bases aligning to TRBD2. The V gene's germline CDR1 is SGHNT and CDR2 YYREEE (reference sequence). The CDR3 loop spans 16 amino acids. Losses at the gene ends were 4 bases for V and 9 bases for J; bases not matched to a gene: 14.

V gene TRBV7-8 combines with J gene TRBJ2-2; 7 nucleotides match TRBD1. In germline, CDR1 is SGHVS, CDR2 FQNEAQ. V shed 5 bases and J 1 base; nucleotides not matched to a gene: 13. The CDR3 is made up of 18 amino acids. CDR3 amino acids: CASSAYKGQTKNTGELFF. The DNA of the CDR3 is TGTGCCAGCAGCGCATACAAGGGACAGACAAAGAACACCGGGGAGCTGTTTTTT. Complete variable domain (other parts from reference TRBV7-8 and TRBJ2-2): GAGVSQSPRYKVAKRGQDVALRCDPISGHVSLFWYQQALGQGPEFLTYFQNEAQLDKSGLPSDRFFAERPEGSVSTLKIQRTQQEDSAVYLCASSAYKGQTKNTGELFFGEGSRLTVL.